This T cell receptor beta chain came from a study of cytomegalovirus exposure and HLA in healthy donors. On the study more broadly: Earlier, 117 million unique TCR beta sequences were recovered from 170 million or so T cells by an analysis.

On this clone itself: Its antigen is unidentified. One end of the junction is discordant with germline, which a read error may explain.

From germline, CDR1 is SNHLY and CDR2 FYNNEI. The CDR3 is made up of 12 amino acids. The PCR had 60 Vbeta and 13 Jbeta primers. Using immunoSEQ multiplex PCR, the repertoire was profiled, and TCRdb retains in-frame clones only, with some absent. The sample has about 170,000 clones, roughly 85% seen once. General observations from the study: What TCR beta sequences reportedly achieved was accurate prediction of HLA-A and HLA-B alleles in most subjects. In vitro, three CMV-associated chains proved specific for CMV antigens. Roughly 170 TCR beta chains were listed as cytomegalovirus-associated.

The J gene is TRBJ2-5, the V gene TRBV2, with 12 bases lining up with TRBD1. The specimen was PBMCs. This sequence was found in a man aged 40-55 years in good health and CMV-seropositive. The CDR3 bases are TGTGCCAGCAGTAGCTGGGACAGGGGGCTTGACTTC. It codes for CASSSWDRGLDF.